This entry concerns a single T cell receptor beta chain. The libraries were made with immunoSEQ v3.0 at survey level. Each sample aimed for roughly 40,000-55,000 sequenced T-cell genomes. The repertoire was sequenced with immunoSEQ multiplex PCR; TCRdb's copy has only in-frame clones and lacks some. Of 20,000 to 25,000 clones listed, almost 85% are singletons. The data derive from a study of long-term antiretroviral therapy in people with HIV. Every specimen provided about 0.9-11 million cryopreserved PBMC before DNA extraction took place. The V gene's germline CDR1 is KGHSH and CDR2 LQKENI. The CDR3 runs to 14 residues. V shed 3 bases and J shed 5 bases, with 12 bases lying between them.

This material consisted of unsorted PBMCs, taken 0.5 years after starting antiretroviral therapy. This sequence joins TRBV18 and TRBJ2-3, with D unresolved. The source is a man between 18 and 29 years old with HIV. CDR3: CASSPPLVEDTQYF. In DNA, the CDR3 is TGTGCCAGCTCACCCCCTTTGGTGGAAGATACGCAGTATTTT.